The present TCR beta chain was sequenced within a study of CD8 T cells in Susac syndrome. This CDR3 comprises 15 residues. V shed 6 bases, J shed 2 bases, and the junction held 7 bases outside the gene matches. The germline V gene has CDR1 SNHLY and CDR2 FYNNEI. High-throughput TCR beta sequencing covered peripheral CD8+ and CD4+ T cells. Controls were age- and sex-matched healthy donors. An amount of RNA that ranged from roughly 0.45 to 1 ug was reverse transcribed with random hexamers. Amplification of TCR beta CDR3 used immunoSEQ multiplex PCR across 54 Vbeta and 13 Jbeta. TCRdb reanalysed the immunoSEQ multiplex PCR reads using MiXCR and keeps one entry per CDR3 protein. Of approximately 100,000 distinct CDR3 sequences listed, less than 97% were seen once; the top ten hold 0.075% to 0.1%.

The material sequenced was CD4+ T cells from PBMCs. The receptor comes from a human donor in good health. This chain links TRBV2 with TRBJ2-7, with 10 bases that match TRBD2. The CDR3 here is CASREGLAQTYEQYF. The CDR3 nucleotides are TGTGCCAGCAGGGAGGGACTAGCGCAGACCTACGAGCAGTACTTC.